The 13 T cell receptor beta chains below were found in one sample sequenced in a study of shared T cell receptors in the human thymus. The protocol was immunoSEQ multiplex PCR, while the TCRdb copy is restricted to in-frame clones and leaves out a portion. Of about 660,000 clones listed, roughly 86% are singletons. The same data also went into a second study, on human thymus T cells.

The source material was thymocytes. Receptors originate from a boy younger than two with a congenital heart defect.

The CDR3 here is CASSYARRGPNEKLFF. CDR3 DNA: TGTGCCAGCAGTTACGCCAGGCGGGGACCAAATGAAAAACTGTTTTTT. V and J are TRBV6-5 and TRBJ1-4, with TRBD1 as a possible D gene (5 bases). The CDR3 runs to 16 residues. Trimming stripped 2 bases from V and 5 bases from J, with 15 bases between. From germline, CDR1 is MNHEY and CDR2 SVGAGI.

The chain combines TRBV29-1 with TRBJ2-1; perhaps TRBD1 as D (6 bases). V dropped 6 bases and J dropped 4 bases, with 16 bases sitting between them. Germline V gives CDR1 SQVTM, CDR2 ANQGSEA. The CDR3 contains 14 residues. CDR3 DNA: TGCAGCGTACCTGGGGGCCCACTTTACAATGAGCAGTTCTTC. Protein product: CSVPGGPLYNEQFF.

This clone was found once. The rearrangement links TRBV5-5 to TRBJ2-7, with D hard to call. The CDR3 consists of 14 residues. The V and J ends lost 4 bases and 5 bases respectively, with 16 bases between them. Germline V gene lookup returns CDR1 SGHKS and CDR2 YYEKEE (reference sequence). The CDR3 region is CASSLHPYSHEQYF. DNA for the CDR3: TGTGCCAGCAGCCTTCATCCGTACTCGCACGAGCAGTACTTC.

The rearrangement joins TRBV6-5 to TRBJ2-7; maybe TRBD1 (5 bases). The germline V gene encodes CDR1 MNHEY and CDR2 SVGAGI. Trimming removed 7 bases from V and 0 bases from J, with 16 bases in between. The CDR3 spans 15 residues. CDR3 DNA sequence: TGTGCCAGCACCGACGACAGACACAACTCCTACGAGCAGTACTTC. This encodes CASTDDRHNSYEQYF.

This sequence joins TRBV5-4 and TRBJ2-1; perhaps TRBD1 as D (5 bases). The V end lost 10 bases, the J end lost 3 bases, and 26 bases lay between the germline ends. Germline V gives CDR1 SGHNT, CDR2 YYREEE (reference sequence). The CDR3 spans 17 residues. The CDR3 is CAGQKWLATHNYNEQFF. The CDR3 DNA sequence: TGTGCCGGACAAAAATGGTTGGCTACCCACAACTACAATGAGCAGTTCTTC.

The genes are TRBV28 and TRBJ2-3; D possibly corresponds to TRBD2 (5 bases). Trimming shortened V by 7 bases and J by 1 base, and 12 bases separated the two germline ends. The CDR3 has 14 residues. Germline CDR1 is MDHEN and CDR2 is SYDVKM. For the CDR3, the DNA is TGTGCCAGCAACGAGCGGAAGCGCACAGATACGCAGTATTTT. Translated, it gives CASNERKRTDTQYF.

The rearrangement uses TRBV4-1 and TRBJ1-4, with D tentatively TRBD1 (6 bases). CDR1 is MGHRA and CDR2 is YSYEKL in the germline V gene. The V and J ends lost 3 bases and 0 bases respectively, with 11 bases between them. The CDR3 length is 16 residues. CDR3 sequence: CASSHGTGTTNEKLFF. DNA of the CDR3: TGCGCCAGCAGCCACGGAACAGGGACAACTAATGAAAAACTGTTTTTT.

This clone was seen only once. The CDR3 is CASSQETAPSSEQYF. The CDR3 nucleotides are TGTGCCAGCAGCCAAGAGACAGCACCCTCTAGCGAGCAGTACTTC. V is TRBV14 and J is TRBJ2-7; tentatively, D is TRBD1 (5 bases). CDR3 size: 15 residues. The V gene lost 0 bases and the J gene lost 6 bases, with 15 bases spanning the gap. CDR1 is SGHDN, CDR2 FVKESK, per germline.

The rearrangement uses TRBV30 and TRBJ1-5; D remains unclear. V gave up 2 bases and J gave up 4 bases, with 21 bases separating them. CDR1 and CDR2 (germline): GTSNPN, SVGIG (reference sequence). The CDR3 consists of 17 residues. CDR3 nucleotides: TGTGCCTGGAGTCCCAAACCTCCGTGGTCGGGGAATCAGCCCCAGCATTTT. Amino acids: CAWSPKPPWSGNQPQHF.

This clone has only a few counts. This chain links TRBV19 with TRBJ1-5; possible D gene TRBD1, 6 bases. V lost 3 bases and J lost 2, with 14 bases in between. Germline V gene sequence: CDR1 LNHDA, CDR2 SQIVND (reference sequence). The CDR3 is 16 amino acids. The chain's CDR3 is CASSIGKGDGNQPQHF. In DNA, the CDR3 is TGTGCCAGTAGTATTGGGAAGGGGGACGGCAATCAGCCCCAGCATTTT.

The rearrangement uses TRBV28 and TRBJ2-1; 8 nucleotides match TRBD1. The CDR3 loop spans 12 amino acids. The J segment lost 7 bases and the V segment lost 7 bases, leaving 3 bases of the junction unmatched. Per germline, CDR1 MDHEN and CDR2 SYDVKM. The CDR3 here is CASTDRENEQFF. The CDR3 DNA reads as TGTGCCAGCACGGACAGGGAAAATGAGCAGTTCTTC.

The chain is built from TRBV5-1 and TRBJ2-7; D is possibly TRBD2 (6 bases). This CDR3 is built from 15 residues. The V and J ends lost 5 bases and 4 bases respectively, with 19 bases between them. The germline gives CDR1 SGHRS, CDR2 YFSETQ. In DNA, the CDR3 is TGCGCCAGCAGTCAGTCCGGGAGTCGCGGGTACGAGCAGTACTTC. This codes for CASSQSGSRGYEQYF.

CDR3 nucleotide sequence: TGCGCCAGCAGCCAGGTCCCTAACTCCACTGAAGCTTTCTTT. As protein: CASSQVPNSTEAFF. The J gene is TRBJ1-1, the V gene TRBV4-1, with unresolved D. Trimming pared 3 bases from V and 4 bases from J, leaving 12 bases between. Germline V gives CDR1 MGHRA, CDR2 YSYEKL. The CDR3 is made up of 14 amino acids.